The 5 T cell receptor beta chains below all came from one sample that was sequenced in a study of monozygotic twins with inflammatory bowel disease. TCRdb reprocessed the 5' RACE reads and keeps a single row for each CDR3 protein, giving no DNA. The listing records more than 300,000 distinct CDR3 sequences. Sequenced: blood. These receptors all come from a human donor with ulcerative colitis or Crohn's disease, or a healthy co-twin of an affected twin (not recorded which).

The CDR3 spells CASSLRRQGNIQYF. This sequence joins TRBV27 and TRBJ2-4; TCRdb names TRBD1, which stays unverified in the absence of DNA. Germline V CDR1 and CDR2: MNHEY, SMNVEV (reference sequence). The CDR3 runs to 14 residues.

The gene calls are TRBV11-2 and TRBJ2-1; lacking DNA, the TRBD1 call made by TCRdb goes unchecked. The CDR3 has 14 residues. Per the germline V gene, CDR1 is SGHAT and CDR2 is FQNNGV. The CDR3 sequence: CASSGRGPYNEQFF.

CDR3 loop: CASPRGWNRGNTEAFF. This chain joins TRBV2 and TRBJ1-1; the D gene TCRdb calls, TRBD1, cannot be checked with no DNA. Per the germline V gene, CDR1 is SNHLY and CDR2 is FYNNEI. This CDR3 comprises 16 residues.

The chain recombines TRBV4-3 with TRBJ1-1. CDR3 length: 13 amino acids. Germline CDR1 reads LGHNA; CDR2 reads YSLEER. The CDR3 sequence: CASSPVMNTEAFF.

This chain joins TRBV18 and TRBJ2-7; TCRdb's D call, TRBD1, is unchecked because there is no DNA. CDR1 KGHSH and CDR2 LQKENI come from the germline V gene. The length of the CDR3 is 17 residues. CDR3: CASSPPKSGGPLYEQYF.